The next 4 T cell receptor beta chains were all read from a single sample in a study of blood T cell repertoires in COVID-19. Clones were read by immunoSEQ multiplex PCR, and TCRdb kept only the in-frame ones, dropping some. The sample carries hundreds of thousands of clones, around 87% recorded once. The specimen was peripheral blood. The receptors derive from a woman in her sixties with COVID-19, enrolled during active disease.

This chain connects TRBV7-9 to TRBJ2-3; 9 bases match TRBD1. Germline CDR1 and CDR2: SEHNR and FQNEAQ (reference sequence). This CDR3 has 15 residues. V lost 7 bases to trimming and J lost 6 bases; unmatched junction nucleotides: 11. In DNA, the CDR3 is TGTGCCAGCAAAAGCCACGGACAGGGGTCGGATACGCAGTATTTT. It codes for CASKSHGQGSDTQYF.

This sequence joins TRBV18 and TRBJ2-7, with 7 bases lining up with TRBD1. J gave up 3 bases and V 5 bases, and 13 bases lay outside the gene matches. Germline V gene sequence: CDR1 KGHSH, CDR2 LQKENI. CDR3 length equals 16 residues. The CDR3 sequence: CASSGMETGLGYEQYF. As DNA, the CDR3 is TGTGCCAGCTCAGGGATGGAGACAGGGTTGGGCTACGAGCAGTACTTC.

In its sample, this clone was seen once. CDR3 amino acids: CASSLRGGASYEQYF. Here the CDR3 DNA reads TGTGCCAGCTCCCTCCGTGGGGGGGCCTCCTACGAGCAGTACTTC. The chain is built from TRBV28 and TRBJ2-7, with D tentatively TRBD2 (7 bases). The CDR3 is 15 amino acids. In germline, CDR1 is MDHEN, CDR2 SYDVKM. V lost 8 bases, J lost 0 bases, and 17 bases lay in between.

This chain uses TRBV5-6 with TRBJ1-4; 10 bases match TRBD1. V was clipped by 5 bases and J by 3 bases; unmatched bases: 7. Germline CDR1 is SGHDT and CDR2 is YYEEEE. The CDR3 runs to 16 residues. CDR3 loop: CASRRLDRGSNEKLFF. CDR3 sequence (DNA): TGTGCCAGCAGGCGATTGGACAGGGGGTCTAATGAAAAACTGTTTTTT.